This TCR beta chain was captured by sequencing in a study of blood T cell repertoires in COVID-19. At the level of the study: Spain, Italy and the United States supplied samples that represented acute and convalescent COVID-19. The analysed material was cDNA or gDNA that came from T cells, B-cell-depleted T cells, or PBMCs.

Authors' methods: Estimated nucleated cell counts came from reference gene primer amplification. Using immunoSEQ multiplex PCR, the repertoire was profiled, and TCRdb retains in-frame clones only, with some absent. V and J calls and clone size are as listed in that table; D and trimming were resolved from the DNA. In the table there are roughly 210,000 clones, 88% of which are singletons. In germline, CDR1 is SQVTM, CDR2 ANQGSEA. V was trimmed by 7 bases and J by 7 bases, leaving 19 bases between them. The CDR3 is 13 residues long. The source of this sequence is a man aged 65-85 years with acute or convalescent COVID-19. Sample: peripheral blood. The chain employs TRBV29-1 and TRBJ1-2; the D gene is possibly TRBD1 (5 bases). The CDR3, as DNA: TGCAGCGCGCATCATCAGGGTAGGGGTGGCTACACCTTC. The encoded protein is CSAHHQGRGGYTF.